This TCR beta chain is drawn from a study of T cells in Graves' hyperthyroidism and ophthalmopathy. Findings of the study overall: Most thyroid clonotypes with frequency above 0.001 were detected in blood.

Amplified TCR beta CDR3 regions came from RNA transcripts. A first-round RT-PCR of the TCR CDR3 used the HTBI primer set. TCRdb processed the multiplex PCR reads anew with MiXCR; each CDR3 protein has one entry. The sample gives hundreds of thousands of distinct CDR3 sequences, 16% of which show up once; less than 35% is in the top ten. Points on this clonotype: The antigen is not known. A single base separates this from a much larger clone, so it may be a read error.

Germline lookup yields CDR1 LNHDA and CDR2 SQIVND (reference sequence). The CDR3 covers 15 residues. Uncontrolled infections, other autoimmune diseases, pregnancy or lactation led to exclusion of patients. In making diagnoses, clinical symptoms, serum thyroxine and TRAb, thyroid ultrasound and orbital computed tomography were all used. Sequences were obtained from blood. The genes are TRBV19 and TRBJ2-2; tentatively, D is TRBD1 or TRBD2 (5 bases each). This clonotype originated in a young woman with Graves' ophthalmopathy. CDR3 in amino acids: CAGSPGTVNTGELFF. The CDR3 DNA follows: TGTGCCGGTAGTCCCGGGACCGTCAACACCGGGGAGCTGTTTTTT.